Only a few counts were recorded for the clone carrying this TCR beta chain. These data come from a study of blood T cell repertoires in COVID-19. Study overall: Nucleic acid was either cDNA or gDNA, and it came from T cells, B-cell-depleted T cells, or PBMCs.

Germline V gene lookup returns CDR1 MDHEN and CDR2 SYDVKM. V lost 7 bases, J lost 3 bases, and 8 bases stayed unmatched. This CDR3 is built from 14 residues. Methods used by the authors: Counts of nucleated cells, estimated from reference gene primer amplification, were obtained. Profiling relied on immunoSEQ multiplex PCR, and the TCRdb table lists in-frame clones only, not all of them. The D gene and trimming were derived from the DNA, and the V and J assignments and clone size from that table. The sample lists 300,000 or so clones, 85% to 90% seen once, with about 10% in the top ten. Donors of Cohort 3 who recovered were those that had two negative PCRs, clearance, or symptom resolution.

This receptor was identified in a woman between 18 and 29 years old who had recovered from COVID-19. The sample was PBMCs or T cells enriched from blood (not recorded which). The J gene is TRBJ2-7, the V gene TRBV28; 8 nucleotides align to TRBD1. The CDR3 coding sequence is TGTGCCAGCACCCTTGACAGGGGTGTCTACGAGCAGTACTTC. It specifies CASTLDRGVYEQYF.